The 25 T cell receptor beta chains given below trace back to one sample, sequenced in a study of blood T cell dynamics during melanoma immunotherapy. TCRdb keeps only in-frame clones here, not all; method: immunoSEQ multiplex PCR. The data contain about 17,000 clones, about 85% of them singletons. Time point indicated: week 3, after first cycle of checkpoint inhibitor. The material sequenced was blood, taken from a patient treated with checkpoint blockade. The receptors were gathered from a human donor with melanoma.

V is TRBV5-1 and J is TRBJ1-1; D unclear. From germline, CDR1 is SGHRS and CDR2 YFSETQ. V dropped 0 bases and J dropped 0 bases, with 9 bases sitting between them. The CDR3 is 15 amino acids. CDR3 nucleotide sequence: TGCGCCAGCAGCTTGGAGGGCAGTATGAACACTGAAGCTTTCTTT. Protein: CASSLEGSMNTEAFF.

The count of this clone is one. The chain carries TRBV28 and TRBJ2-3, with 7 bases matching TRBD2. V gave up 5 bases and J gave up 6 bases; unmatched junction bases: 8. The CDR3 runs to 14 residues. Per germline, CDR1 MDHEN and CDR2 SYDVKM. Written as DNA, the CDR3 is TGTGCCAGCAGTCCTTCACTAGCGCCGGATACGCAGTATTTT. Translating gives CASSPSLAPDTQYF.

The chain joins TRBV7-8 to TRBJ1-4, with D unresolved. Germline CDR1 SGHVS, CDR2 FQNEAQ. This CDR3 contains 17 residues. Deletions cut 2 bases from V and 8 bases from J, with 21 bases between. Here the CDR3 reads CASSLYNFASPGEKLFF. The CDR3 bases are TGTGCCAGCAGCTTATATAACTTCGCCTCTCCGGGAGAAAAACTGTTTTTT.

The chain links TRBV7-2 to TRBJ2-7, with TRBD1 identical over 7 bases. V was clipped by 8 bases and J by 3 bases; unmatched bases: 4. Germline V gene data show CDR1 as SGHTA and CDR2 as FQGNSA. The CDR3 is 12 residues long. The CDR3 protein is CASSWTGYEQYF. CDR3 DNA: TGTGCCAGCTCCTGGACAGGCTACGAGCAGTACTTC.

The gene calls are TRBV6-5 and TRBJ2-1; the D gene is possibly TRBD2 (5 bases). Trimming cost V 6 bases and J 6 bases, with 6 bases left between them. CDR3 length: 11 amino acids. CDR1 is MNHEY, CDR2 SVGAGI, per germline. CDR3 in amino acids: CASSRGNEQFF. The CDR3 DNA sequence: TGTGCCAGCAGCCGGGGCAATGAGCAGTTCTTC.

The chain joins TRBV7-9 to TRBJ1-4; perhaps TRBD1 as D (6 bases). Trimming took 0 bases from V and 11 from J, leaving 13 bases between them. This CDR3 comprises 14 residues. Germline loops: CDR1 SEHNR, CDR2 FQNEAQ (reference sequence). The CDR3 loop is CASSLAAGGPKLFF. DNA of the CDR3: TGTGCCAGCAGCTTAGCAGCGGGGGGGCCGAAACTGTTTTTT. Combining the CDR3 with reference TRBV7-9 and TRBJ1-4 gives the whole variable domain DTGVSQNPRHKITKRGQNVTFRCDPISEHNRLYWYRQTLGQGPEFLTYFQNEAQLEKSRLLSDRFSAERPKGSFSTLEIQRTEQGDSAMYLCASSLAAGGPKLFFGSGTQLSVL.

The rearrangement links TRBV7-2 to TRBJ2-3, with a weak D call TRBD2 (6 bases). The V gene lost 8 bases and the J gene lost 7 bases, with 28 bases spanning the gap. From germline, CDR1 is SGHTA and CDR2 FQGNSA. The CDR3 has 17 amino acids. In nucleotides, the CDR3 is TGTGCCAGCGGCCTACGGCCCGGCGGGACCGAGGGACATACGCAGTATTTT. Protein: CASGLRPGGTEGHTQYF.

The V gene is TRBV5-1, the J gene TRBJ1-1, with no clear D. CDR1 SGHRS and CDR2 YFSETQ come from the germline V gene. The V end lost 4 bases, the J end lost 0 bases, and 4 bases lay between the germline ends. This CDR3 has 12 residues. In nucleotides, the CDR3 is TGCGCCAGCAGCAATATGAACACTGAAGCTTTCTTT. Its translation: CASSNMNTEAFF. Drawing the rest from reference TRBV5-1 and TRBJ1-1, the complete variable domain is KAGVTQTPRYLIKTRGQQVTLSCSPISGHRSVSWYQQTPGQGLQFLFEYFSETQRNKGNFPGRFSGRQFSNSRSEMNVSTLELGDSALYLCASSNMNTEAFFGQGTRLTVV.

The chain uses TRBV7-2 and TRBJ2-7, with 7 positions matching TRBD2. The germline CDR1 and CDR2 sequences are SGHTA and FQGNSA. With V trimmed by 3 bases and J by 5 bases, 1 base remained unmatched. The length of the CDR3 is 12 residues. CDR3 bases: TGTGCCAGCAGCTTGGCGGGAGACGAGCAGTACTTC. Protein sequence: CASSLAGDEQYF. The whole variable domain, remainder taken from reference TRBV7-2 and TRBJ2-7, is GAGVSQSPSNKVTEKGKDVELRCDPISGHTALYWYRQSLGQGLEFLIYFQGNSAPDKSGLPSDRFSAERTGGSVSTLTIQRTQQEDSAVYLCASSLAGDEQYFGPGTRLTVT.

J is TRBJ1-4 and V is TRBV30; D is unresolved. Germline V gene lookup returns CDR1 GTSNPN and CDR2 SVGIG (reference sequence). V shed 2 bases and J shed 0 bases, with 7 bases lying between them. The CDR3 length is 14 residues. CDR3 protein: CAWSRLATNEKLFF. In nucleotides, the CDR3 is TGTGCCTGGAGTCGACTTGCAACTAATGAAAAACTGTTTTTT.

V gene TRBV7-6 combines with J gene TRBJ2-5, with 7 bases matching TRBD1. The ends lost 4 bases at V and 4 bases at J; junction bases unmatched: 3. Germline CDR1 and CDR2: SGHVS and FNYEAQ. This CDR3 is 13 amino acids long. The CDR3 sequence: CASSYYRGETQYF. The CDR3 bases are TGTGCCAGCAGCTACTACAGGGGAGAGACCCAGTACTTC.

This sequence joins TRBV7-9 and TRBJ1-5, with 11 bases that match TRBD1. This CDR3 comprises 16 residues. Germline V gene lookup returns CDR1 SEHNR and CDR2 FQNEAQ (reference sequence). With V trimmed by 1 base and J by 7 bases, 6 bases remained unmatched. The chain's CDR3 is CASSLGDRGLTQPQHF. DNA for the CDR3: TGTGCCAGCAGCTTAGGGGACAGGGGGTTGACGCAGCCCCAGCATTTT.

This chain links TRBV2 with TRBJ2-1; D call uncertain. Germline assignment: CDR1 SNHLY and CDR2 FYNNEI. Trimming removed 6 bases at V and 0 bases at J, with 6 bases between. The CDR3 loop spans 13 amino acids. The CDR3 region is CASRDPSYNEQFF. The CDR3 coding sequence is TGTGCCAGCAGGGACCCCTCCTACAATGAGCAGTTCTTC.

The chain couples TRBV4-1 to TRBJ1-1; D gene unclear. Trimming took 1 base from V and 7 from J, leaving 4 bases between them. The CDR3 contains 11 residues. Germline V gene data show CDR1 as MGHRA and CDR2 as YSYEKL. CDR3 region: CASSQGGEAFF. The CDR3 region has the DNA TGCGCCAGCAGCCAAGGTGGTGAAGCTTTCTTT.

V is TRBV28 and J is TRBJ2-7; 10 bases map to TRBD1. CDR1 MDHEN and CDR2 SYDVKM come from the germline V gene. The V segment lost 6 bases and the J segment 4 bases; nucleotides outside the gene matches: 6. This CDR3 has 14 amino acids. CDR3 protein: CASRGGQGGYEQYF. The CDR3 DNA is TGTGCCAGCAGGGGAGGACAGGGGGGGTACGAGCAGTACTTC.

The chain is built from TRBV30 and TRBJ2-1, with 11 bases identical to TRBD2. Unmatched junction bases numbered 12, after V lost 7 bases and J lost 7 bases. Germline lookup yields CDR1 GTSNPN and CDR2 SVGIG (reference sequence). The CDR3 has 15 amino acids. The CDR3 DNA sequence: TGTGCCTCCTACCCGGGACTAGCGGATTTAAATGAGCAGTTCTTC. This gives the protein CASYPGLADLNEQFF. Drawing the rest from reference TRBV30 and TRBJ2-1, the complete variable domain is SQTIHQWPATLVQPVGSPLSLECTVEGTSNPNLYWYRQAAGRGLQLLFYSVGIGQISSEVPQNLSASRPQDRQFILSSKKLLLSDSGFYLCASYPGLADLNEQFFGPGTRLTVL.

This sequence joins TRBV4-3 and TRBJ2-1; D not resolved. Trimming removed 3 bases from V and 6 bases from J, with 12 bases in between. The CDR3 sequence is 14 residues long. Germline CDR1 LGHNA, CDR2 YSLEER. The chain's CDR3 is CASSQGTMGNEQFF. In nucleotides, the CDR3 is TGCGCCAGCAGCCAGGGCACTATGGGCAATGAGCAGTTCTTC.

The J gene is TRBJ2-3, the V gene TRBV5-1; 8 bases line up with TRBD2. This CDR3 is built from 15 residues. The V segment lost 3 bases and the J segment 4 bases; nucleotides outside the gene matches: 7. Germline assignment: CDR1 SGHRS and CDR2 YFSETQ. The CDR3, as DNA: TGCGCCAGCAGCTGGACTAGCCCAGGGGCAGATACGCAGTATTTT. This sequence encodes CASSWTSPGADTQYF. The whole variable domain, remainder taken from reference TRBV5-1 and TRBJ2-3, is KAGVTQTPRYLIKTRGQQVTLSCSPISGHRSVSWYQQTPGQGLQFLFEYFSETQRNKGNFPGRFSGRQFSNSRSEMNVSTLELGDSALYLCASSWTSPGADTQYFGPGTRLTVL.

This chain joins TRBV2 and TRBJ1-5; possible D gene TRBD1, 6 bases. The V end lost 5 bases, the J end lost 4 bases, and 18 bases lay between the germline ends. The CDR3 is made up of 16 amino acids. Germline V CDR1 and CDR2: SNHLY, FYNNEI. The CDR3 region has the DNA TGTGCCAGCAGTTCCTCGAGACAGGCCAGGAATCAGCCCCAGCATTTT. It is translated as CASSSSRQARNQPQHF.

The CDR3 coding sequence is TGTGCCAGTAGTAGACTAGCGGTTCTTAGGTCCAATGAGCAGTTCTTC. Its translation: CASSRLAVLRSNEQFF. The V call is TRBV19, the J call TRBJ2-1, with 9 positions matching TRBD2. CDR1 is LNHDA and CDR2 is SQIVND in the germline V gene (reference sequence). V shed 4 bases and J 6 bases; nucleotides not matched to a gene: 10. The CDR3 totals 16 residues.

V and J are TRBV15 and TRBJ2-2; TRBD2 might be the D (6 bases). The V end lost 1 base, the J end lost 3 bases, and 12 bases lay between the germline ends. In germline, CDR1 is LNHNV, CDR2 YYDKDF (reference sequence). The CDR3 extends over 16 amino acids. The CDR3 DNA reads as TGTGCCACCAGCAGAGTGGGGGGTCTGGACACCGGGGAGCTGTTTTTT. Translation gives CATSRVGGLDTGELFF. The complete variable domain, with remaining parts taken from reference TRBV15 and TRBJ2-2, reads DAMVIQNPRYQVTQFGKPVTLSCSQTLNHNVMYWYQQKSSQAPKLLFHYYDKDFNNEADTPDNFQSRRPNTSFCFLDIRSPGLGDTAMYLCATSRVGGLDTGELFFGEGSRLTVL.

This clone was picked up one time. The chain couples TRBV9 to TRBJ1-2; maybe TRBD1 (6 bases). The CDR3 covers 16 residues. Trimming left V 3 bases short and J 2 bases short, with 17 bases between. Germline CDR1 is SGDLS and CDR2 is YYNGEE. Here the CDR3 reads CASSARNQQGNYGYTF. The CDR3 DNA follows: TGTGCCAGCAGCGCCCGAAACCAACAGGGAAACTATGGCTACACCTTC.

The chain employs TRBV30 and TRBJ1-2; unclear D gene. This CDR3 contains 13 residues. CDR1 is GTSNPN, CDR2 SVGIG, per germline (reference sequence). The germline V and J ends were trimmed by 0 bases and 6 bases, with 11 bases remaining between them. CDR3 loop: CAWSVGSYDGYTF. DNA of the CDR3: TGTGCCTGGAGTGTGGGAAGCTACGATGGCTACACCTTC.

The chain carries TRBV9 and TRBJ1-2; D may be TRBD1 (6 bases). The CDR3 extends over 15 amino acids. Looked up from germline, CDR1 is SGDLS and CDR2 is YYNGEE. Trimming cost V 4 bases and J 8 bases, with 21 bases left between them. CDR3 sequence reads: CASSFRVGGAGGYTF. In DNA, the CDR3 is TGTGCCAGCAGCTTTAGGGTTGGGGGCGCAGGAGGCTACACCTTC.

This clone appeared once. The chain recombines TRBV6-5 with TRBJ1-1, with D unclear. CDR1 and CDR2 (germline): MNHEY, SVGAGI. The CDR3 loop spans 14 amino acids. Trimming took 2 bases from V and 3 from J, leaving 10 bases between them. In DNA form, the CDR3 reads TGTGCCAGCAGTTACGGGAGGTTTTACACTGAAGCTTTCTTT. Its translation is CASSYGRFYTEAFF.